This T cell receptor (beta chain) was retrieved from a study of radiation and T cells in renal cell carcinoma. Study-wide results and caveats: Baseline intratumoral clonotype presence is unknown without pretreatment biopsies. From baseline, blood top tumor clonotypes peaked at 2 weeks post-radiation.

The time point is: blood 4 weeks post-SBRT, at nephrectomy. Treatment in this sample: 15 Gy SBRT to primary tumor, nephrectomy 4 weeks later. Nephrectomy followed 15 Gy stereotactic body radiation by 4 weeks. In regard to this clone: The antigen remains unidentified.

Some clones are missing from TCRdb's copy, which holds only in-frame ones; the method was immunoSEQ multiplex PCR. The sample consists of 90,000 to 100,000 clones, around 84% of them appearing once. The V gene end was trimmed by 7 bases and the J gene end by 12 bases; junction bases not matched to a gene: 12. This CDR3 spans 13 amino acids. Germline V lookup: CDR1 MNHNY, CDR2 SVGAGI (reference sequence). V usage is TRBV6-6 and J usage is TRBJ1-1; TRBD1 matches at 9 bases. The TCR sequence derives from a man aged 55 to 69 with renal cell carcinoma. The sample in question was blood, obtained from a patient whose treatment included radiotherapy and nephrectomy. CDR3 residues: CASKPQNRGLSFF. DNA of the CDR3: TGTGCCAGCAAACCACAGAACAGGGGGCTATCTTTCTTT.